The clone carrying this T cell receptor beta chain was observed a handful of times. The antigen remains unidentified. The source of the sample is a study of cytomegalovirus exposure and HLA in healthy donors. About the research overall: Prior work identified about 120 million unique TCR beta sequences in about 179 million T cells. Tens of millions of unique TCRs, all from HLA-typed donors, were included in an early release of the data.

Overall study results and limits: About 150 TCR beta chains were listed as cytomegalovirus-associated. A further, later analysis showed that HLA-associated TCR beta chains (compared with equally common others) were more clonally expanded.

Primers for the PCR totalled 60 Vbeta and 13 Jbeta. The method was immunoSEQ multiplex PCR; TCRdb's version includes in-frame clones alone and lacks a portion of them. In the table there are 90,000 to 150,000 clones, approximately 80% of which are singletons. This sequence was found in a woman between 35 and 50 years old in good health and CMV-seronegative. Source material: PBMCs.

The CDR3 is CASSKGAGGPQHF. In DNA, the CDR3 is TGTGCCAGCAGCAAGGGGGCGGGGGGACCCCAGCATTTT. The chain combines TRBV7-9 with TRBJ1-5; 7 bases agree with TRBD1. The CDR3 extends over 13 amino acids. The germline gives CDR1 SEHNR, CDR2 FQNEAQ (reference sequence). V dropped 5 bases and J dropped 10; count of bases not matched to a gene: 8.